This record concerns one T cell receptor (beta chain) sequence. Antigen specificity is unknown. Germline CDR1 reads SGDLS; CDR2 reads YYNGEE. CDR3 length equals 14 residues. Trimming cost V 5 bases and J 2 bases, with 10 bases left between them. These data belong to a study of cytomegalovirus exposure and HLA in healthy donors. General study results and limits: Confirmation was obtained in vitro that three CMV-associated chains are specific for CMV antigens. Despite most TCR sequences being rare, some public TCRs occurred in many donors. Around 160 TCR beta chains were listed as cytomegalovirus-associated.

The primer mix had 60 Vbeta and 13 Jbeta primers. The repertoire was sequenced with immunoSEQ multiplex PCR; TCRdb's copy has only in-frame clones and lacks some. The sample consists of 75,000 to 95,000 clones, approximately 84% of them appearing once. What was sequenced was PBMCs. V usage is TRBV9 and J usage is TRBJ2-2; possibly TRBD2 for D (6 bases). This sequence originates from a woman younger than 30 in good health and CMV-seropositive. CDR3 amino acids: CASRAGTNTGELFF. The CDR3 DNA is TGTGCCAGCAGAGCCGGGACTAACACCGGGGAGCTGTTTTTT.